Presented here are 6 T cell receptor beta chains from one specimen sequenced in a study of tumor and adjacent non-tumor tissue in lung cancer. A modified ARM-PCR protocol with three rounds of nested PCR amplified TCRbeta. TCRdb processed the multiplex PCR reads anew with MiXCR; each CDR3 protein has one entry. This sample has around 200,000 distinct CDR3 sequences, with approximately 74% found just once. This sample's RNA came from whole unsorted tissue. Input material: lung tumor tissue. The receptor set was obtained from a man in his sixties with non-small cell lung cancer.

Worth noting for this clonotype: A much larger clone lies a single base off, so this may be a read error. The chain employs TRBV12-3 or TRBV12-4 and TRBJ2-1; TRBD1 aligns across 7 bases. There are 16 residues in the CDR3. With 4 bases clipped from V and 2 bases from J, the junction kept 8 bases outside the gene matches. The CDR3 region has the DNA TGTGCCAGCAGTTCAACCGGGACAGTGACCTACAATGAGCAGTTCTTC. Translated, it gives CASSSTGTVTYNEQFF.

This sequence joins TRBV20-1 and TRBJ2-1, with TRBD2 matching over 7 bases. V lost 5 bases, J lost 5 bases, and 9 bases stayed unmatched. The CDR3 extends over 14 amino acids. The germline gives CDR1 DFQATT, CDR2 SNEGSKA (reference sequence). The CDR3 spells CSAEEGLVDNEQFF. The CDR3 DNA sequence: TGCAGTGCTGAAGAAGGACTAGTGGACAATGAGCAGTTCTTC.

As DNA, the CDR3 is TGTGCCGCTACAGGGGACATGGACACTGAAGCTTTCTTT. This gives the protein CAATGDMDTEAFF. J is TRBJ1-1 and V is TRBV6-2 or TRBV6-3; TRBD1 aligns across 7 bases. J was trimmed by 3 bases and V by 11 bases; bases with no gene match: 9. This CDR3 region has 13 residues. Germline V gives CDR1 MNHEY, CDR2 SVGEGT.

To note about this clonotype: Without the conserved terminal phenylalanine or tryptophan, this CDR3 likely stems from a read error. The rearrangement joins TRBV2 to TRBJ2-3; 8 bases are shared with TRBD2. This CDR3 region has 13 residues. Germline CDR1 reads SNHLY; CDR2 reads FYNNEI. The ends lost 9 bases at V and 5 bases at J; junction bases unmatched: 7. CDR3 DNA: TGTGCCAGTCAGCGGGGGCTCGTAGATACGCAGTATTTA. Translation: CASQRGLVDTQYL.

A word on this clonotype: The junction differs from germline at one of its ends, possibly a read error. The V gene is TRBV7-9, the J gene TRBJ1-2; 9 bases are a match to TRBD1. Germline loops: CDR1 SEHNR, CDR2 FQNEAQ (reference sequence). The CDR3 contains 14 residues. CDR3 sequence (DNA): TGTCCCAGCAGCTCTTCGGACAGGGGAAATGGCTACACGTTC. This codes for CPSSSSDRGNGYTF.

To note about this clonotype: Lacking the conserved final phenylalanine or tryptophan, this CDR3 likely reflects a read error. V and J are TRBV5-6 and TRBJ1-1; 9 positions agree with TRBD1. The CDR3 length is 15 residues. Per germline, CDR1 SGHDT and CDR2 YYEEEE. J lost 10 bases, V lost 2 bases, and 12 bases had no gene match. CDR3 DNA: TGTGCCAGCAGCTTAATTCAACAGGGGGCAAAGGGAGCTTTCCTT. As protein: CASSLIQQGAKGAFL.